The 7 T cell receptor beta chains below come from one sample, sequenced in a study of T cell repertoires in cytomegalovirus infection. TCRdb re-called the reads through MiXCR, storing one row per CDR3 protein. The table has about 890,000 distinct CDR3 sequences, around a third seen once. These receptors are not linked to any known antigen. The specimen comprised cultured CD8+ T cells from PBMCs, sampled from culture after CMV antigen stimulation. The receptors stem from a human donor in good health (CMV status not recorded). Some clones in this sample may be carry-over from other donors' samples.

This sequence joins TRBV2 and TRBJ2-7; D tentatively fits TRBD1 or TRBD2 (5 bases each). The V end lost 7 bases, the J end lost 3 bases, and 13 bases lay between the germline ends. Per germline, CDR1 SNHLY and CDR2 FYNNEI. The CDR3 spans 13 residues. The CDR3 bases are TGTGCCAGCAACCCAGGGACGGTCTACGAGCAGTACGTC. Protein sequence: CASNPGTVYEQYV.

This chain uses TRBV11-1 with TRBJ1-2, with D possibly matching TRBD1 (5 bases). Germline V gives CDR1 SGHAT, CDR2 FQDESV (reference sequence). V was trimmed by 3 bases and J by 1 base, leaving 9 bases between them. This CDR3 is 14 amino acids long. The CDR3 DNA sequence: TGTGCCAGCAGCTTCTTAGGGGATAACTATGGCTACACCTTC. Its protein product is CASSFLGDNYGYTF.

This chain links TRBV7-6 with TRBJ1-4; TRBD1 matches 7 bases. CDR3 length: 15 amino acids. Per germline, CDR1 SGHVS and CDR2 FNYEAQ. After removal of 5 bases from V and 3 bases from J, the junction contained 6 bases not matched to a gene. The CDR3 sequence: CASSKTGAANEKLFF. CDR3 DNA: TGTGCCAGCAGCAAAACAGGGGCGGCTAATGAAAAACTGTTTTTT.

CDR3 in amino acids: CASSYSPRGGTYNEQFF. The CDR3 bases are TGTGCCAGCAGTTACTCTCCGCGGGGGGGAACCTACAATGAGCAGTTCTTC. The chain joins TRBV6-2 or TRBV6-3 to TRBJ2-1; 9 nucleotides match TRBD2. J lost 2 bases, V lost 0 bases, and 5 bases had no gene match. Germline V lookup: CDR1 MNHEY, CDR2 SVGEGT. CDR3 length equals 17 residues.

The sample holds many counts of this clonotype. The V and J genes are TRBV7-2 and TRBJ2-4; 8 nucleotides agree with TRBD1. V was pared by 4 bases and J by 4 bases, with 6 bases of the junction left unmatched. From germline, CDR1 is SGHTA and CDR2 FQGNSA. This CDR3 is built from 15 residues. For the CDR3, the DNA is TGTGCCAGCAGCTCGGACGGGACAGGAAAAAACATTCAGTACTTC. As protein: CASSSDGTGKNIQYF.

The gene calls are TRBV27 and TRBJ2-7; 8 positions match TRBD2. The germline gives CDR1 MNHEY, CDR2 SMNVEV (reference sequence). This CDR3 is 15 amino acids long. The junction had 6 bases not matched to a gene; V was cut back by 2 bases and J by 3 bases. The CDR3 here is CASSLSSGADYEQYF. The CDR3 DNA sequence: TGTGCCAGCAGTTTAAGTAGCGGGGCCGACTACGAGCAGTACTTC.

This sequence joins TRBV7-4 and TRBJ1-4, with a possible D match to TRBD1 (5 bases). This CDR3 contains 14 residues. Germline V gene data show CDR1 as SGHVT and CDR2 as SQSDAQ. Trimming removed 3 bases from V and 3 bases from J, with 8 bases in between. The CDR3, as DNA: TGTGCCAGCAGCTTGGACAAATCTAATGAAAAACTGTTTTTT. As protein: CASSLDKSNEKLFF. Filled out from reference TRBV7-4 and TRBJ1-4, the complete variable domain reads GAGVSQSPRYKVAKRGRDVALRCDSISGHVTLYWYRQTLGQGSEVLTYSQSDAQRDKSGRPSGRFSAERPERSVSTLKIQRTEQGDSAVYLCASSLDKSNEKLFFGSGTQLSVL.